This TCR beta chain was identified in a study of CD8 T cells in Susac syndrome. Per germline, CDR1 LGHNA and CDR2 YNFKEQ. The CDR3 covers 14 residues. V dropped 0 bases and J dropped 6 bases, with 10 bases sitting between them. The RNA, about 0.45 to 1 ug, was put through reverse transcription using random hexamers. Coverage of TCR beta CDR3 amplification by immunoSEQ multiplex PCR extended to 54 Vbeta and 13 Jbeta. TCRdb re-called the immunoSEQ multiplex PCR reads through MiXCR, storing one row per CDR3 protein. The sample records about 170,000 distinct CDR3 sequences, more than 95% being singletons.

This chain connects TRBV4-2 to TRBJ2-3; D gene uncertain. The TCR originated in a human donor with Susac syndrome. The sequenced sample consisted of CD4+ T cells from PBMCs. The CDR3 bases are TGTGCCAGCAGCCAAGATTACGGTTCGGATACGCAGTATTTT. Protein: CASSQDYGSDTQYF.